The present entry profiles one T cell receptor beta chain with its context. HIV-negative, healthy adults without recent acute infections or vaccinations were the donors. The sample originates from a study of shared clonotypes between healthy human individuals. The germline V gene has CDR1 SGHAT and CDR2 FQNNGV. The CDR3 loop spans 18 amino acids. V gave up 3 bases and J gave up 0 bases; unmatched junction bases: 5. Generated by immunoSEQ multiplex PCR, the TCRdb table keeps only in-frame clones and is missing some. Here the sample spans about 1.5 million clones, approximately 98% being singletons. This chain links TRBV11-2 with TRBJ2-7, with 16 bases fitting TRBD2. Sample: naive CD4+ T cells sorted from blood. The subset is: CD45RA+ positively selected. The receptor was isolated from a man younger than 45 in good health. CDR3 sequence reads: CASSLGLAGGLYSYEQYF. CDR3 DNA: TGTGCCAGCAGCTTGGGACTAGCGGGAGGGCTTTACTCCTACGAGCAGTACTTC.